The entry below describes one TCR beta chain. This clonotype was observed many times. Its antigen remains undetermined. No qualities accompany the bases; no much larger clone lies one base away. All donors were healthy Caucasians. Using Miltenyi CD45RO+ enrichment and human naive T-cell isolation kits, memory (CD45RO+) and naive T cells were isolated from PBMC. The CDR3 covers 12 residues, taking in both the cysteine and the phenylalanine. Here the CDR3 DNA is all that survives: 36 bases in frame from base 1. From the germline V gene (reference sequence), CDR1 is MNHEY and CDR2 is SMNVEV. Cut back by 2 bases and 2 bases, the V and J ends lie 4 bases apart. This sample is part of a study of identical twins (dated by TCRdb to about 2016). Context from the whole study: To test whether fetal clonotypes persist, this study deep-sequenced TCR alpha and beta repertoires from monozygotic twins, from unrelated adults of various ages, and from cord blood. Replicate twin experiments were performed at different times using different library preparation protocols to rule out contamination. What the authors observed across the whole study: Abundant cord blood beta clonotypes had fewer insertions, young adult naive repertoires showed a similar but weaker trend, and memory repertoires showed no such trend. In monozygotic twins, out-of-frame TCR alpha sharing was systematically underestimated by recombination models, although the models agreed with sharing between unrelated individuals. Invariant T cells such as MAIT and iNKT could partly confound zero-insertion analyses, although diverse VJ usage argued against such confounding for most clonotypes. Because the same donors could not be followed over many years, the conclusions relied on cross-sectional statistical analysis. Compared with coincidental sharing between unrelated individuals, out-of-frame TCR alpha sequences shared between twins had an excess of sequences with low generation probability. Excess twin sharing in beta out-of-frame sequences was weaker because fewer shared sequences lowered the signal-to-noise ratio.

The library was prepared using 5' RACE. The sequencer was an Illumina HiSeq 2000. A universal primer binding site was added through template switching, and the final cDNA carried a unique molecular identifier so that TCR cDNA molecules could be counted accurately. First-strand cDNA for TCR alpha and beta chains was synthesized from specific primers in the conserved constant-segment region. Each cDNA library was double barcoded, with a SMART-Mk sample barcode plus Illumina barcodes, to control for contamination. TruSeq adapter sequences and Illumina sample barcodes were added in two successive PCR steps. Sequencing of the TCR alpha and beta cDNA libraries was done on the Illumina HiSeq platform using custom primers. The original methods were these. Unique molecular identifiers were extracted from raw reads with MiGEC, and CDR3 positions were determined with MiXCR. Recombination models were inferred per individual with the repgenHMM and IGoR tools using an EM algorithm. Shared clonotypes were analyzed with the tcR package in R, and sharing was normalized by the product of cloneset sizes. Out-of-frame nonproductive sequences were analyzed to study raw recombination free of thymic and clonal selection effects. TCRdb applied fastp at Q25 and MiXCR to the public reads, then kept only in-frame beta chains. Each CDR3 protein appears once, grouped with its most common genes and DNA. These V and J calls are TCRdb output, not the study's own analysis. Counted in this sample were about 150,000 distinct CDR3 sequences; roughly 3.3% of them appeared once. The ten largest clones capture more than 7% of the sample.

The sequence links TRBV27 to TRBJ2-7, with the identity of the D gene unclear. This TCR was recovered from a man in his late teens or twenties in good health. The sequenced sample was memory T cells sorted from blood. The cell subset or site label, read with the paper, signifies: CD45RO+ enriched T cells. The nucleotides are TGTGCCAGCAGTTTACGCCCCTACGAGCAGTACTTC. This sequence encodes CASSLRPYEQYF.